This T cell receptor (beta chain) derives from a study of shared clonotypes between healthy human individuals. CDR1 and CDR2 (germline): LNHNV, YYDKDF (reference sequence). The CDR3 is 13 amino acids. V was cut by 6 bases and J by 9 bases, with 15 bases left in between. The repertoire was sequenced with immunoSEQ multiplex PCR; TCRdb's copy has only in-frame clones and lacks some. The repertoire holds roughly 1 million clones, with about 75% as singletons. This chain links TRBV15 with TRBJ2-1, with D unclear. The sequence was collected from a man between 18 and 35 years old in good health. Sequencing was carried out using memory CD4+ T cells sorted from blood. As to subset: CD45RA-negative fraction. CDR3 region: CATRRTTSGEQFF. CDR3 nucleotide sequence: TGTGCCACCAGAAGGACCACCTCCGGTGAGCAGTTCTTC.